One TCR beta chain is described in this entry. The antigen is undetermined. The data stem from a study of cytomegalovirus exposure and HLA in healthy donors. Broader study findings: TCR beta sequences reportedly predicted most subjects' HLA-A and HLA-B alleles accurately.

PCR used 60 Vbeta primers and 13 Jbeta primers. Data came from immunoSEQ multiplex PCR; TCRdb stores just in-frame clones and leaves some out. This sample yields roughly 130,000 clones, of which about 79% are seen a single time; roughly 2% belongs to the top ten. The CDR3 extends over 12 amino acids. J lost 7 bases, V lost 2 bases, and 4 bases had no gene match. Looked up from germline, CDR1 is GTSNPN and CDR2 is SVGIG (reference sequence). The V and J genes are TRBV30 and TRBJ1-2; 7 bases are a match to TRBD1. The sequence was obtained from a man between 18 and 35 years old in good health and CMV-seronegative. Sequencing was done on a sample of PBMCs. In DNA, the CDR3 is TGTGCCTGGAGTACCACAGGGGTTGGCTACACCTTC. This encodes CAWSTTGVGYTF.